This TCR beta chain was observed in a study of T cell responses to AZD1222 COVID-19 vaccine. Study findings and constraints: The span of vaccine-associated CD4 TCRs extended across spike, with dominance at 160-218 and 743-854.

The table came from immunoSEQ multiplex PCR; TCRdb's copy has only in-frame clones and leaves some out. This table holds 130,000 or so clones, about 88% found once. In this sample, this clone turned up once. The antigen is not known. V lost 2 bases, J lost 9 bases, and 8 bases lay in between. Germline V gene lookup returns CDR1 LGHNA and CDR2 YSLEER. The CDR3 is 13 amino acids. V and J are TRBV4-3 and TRBJ1-6; D is unclear. The sample here was peripheral blood, taken 28 days after the second AZD1222 dose. The receptor comes from an adult who received the AZD1222 COVID-19 vaccine. Here the CDR3 DNA reads TGCGCCAGCAGCCAAACCGGAGGTTCACCCCTCCACTTT. It specifies CASSQTGGSPLHF.